This is a list of T cell receptor beta chains from one sample in a study of cytomegalovirus exposure and HLA in healthy donors. Method: immunoSEQ multiplex PCR; TCRdb's copy keeps in-frame clones and lacks some. Of fewer than 150,000 clones in the sample, about 91% were seen once. The sequencing sample was made of PBMCs. These receptors were taken from a man aged 18-30 years in good health and CMV-seronegative. CDR3s include the opening cysteine and the closing phenylalanine or tryptophan. A D gene is named only where the DNA matches it firmly. Expanded clones get a size class; other rows say once, few or many, or leave the size out.

V	J	length	size	D	DNA	CDR3
TRBV28	TRBJ1-2	15	once	.	TGTGCCAGCAGTTTAGGGGGGGTTAAGACTGGAGGCTACACCTTC	CASSLGGVKTGGYTF
TRBV27	TRBJ1-4	21	.	TRBD1	TGTGCCAGCAGTTTCTCCCCCCCCGTGGGACAGGGTCCCTCTGGTAATGAAAAACTGTTTTTT	CASSFSPPVGQGPSGNEKLFF
TRBV10-3	TRBJ2-7	11	.	.	TGTGCCATCAGTGATCAGGGTCAGCAGTACTTC	CAISDQGQQYF
TRBV18	TRBJ2-3	16	.	TRBD2	TGTGCCAGCTCAGAAAGACTAGCGGGAAGAACAGATACGCAGTATTTT	CASSERLAGRTDTQYF
TRBV19	TRBJ1-4	13	.	.	TGTGCCAGTAGTGGGCAGGGATCAGAAAAACTGTTTTTT	CASSGQGSEKLFF
TRBV5-8	TRBJ2-3	15	.	.	TGTGCCAGCAGCCCCGGGGTAGCCGGGCCGGATACGCAGTATTTT	CASSPGVAGPDTQYF
TRBV28	TRBJ2-3	17	.	TRBD2	TGTGCCAGCAGTTTCCTAGCGGGAGGTTCCTTGCGAGATACGCAGTATTTT	CASSFLAGGSLRDTQYF
TRBV18	TRBJ1-1	13	.	.	TGTGCCAGCTCACCAATACAGAACACTGAAGCTTTCTTT	CASSPIQNTEAFF
TRBV5-5	TRBJ1-2	17	.	.	TGTGCCAGCAGCCCCAGGGGCGGATCTTTAAGCGGCTATGGCTACACCTTC	CASSPRGGSLSGYGYTF
TRBV9	TRBJ2-7	14	.	.	TGTGCCAGCAGCGTAGCCTCAGGAACCTACGAGCAGTACTTC	CASSVASGTYEQYF
TRBV6-1	TRBJ2-2	15	.	.	TGTGCCAGCAGTGTTTTAGGGGGGGTCGCCGGGGAGCTGTTTTTT	CASSVLGGVAGELFF
TRBV27	TRBJ2-7	15	.	TRBD1	TGTGCCAGCAGGAGACCCGGGACAGGGATGTACGAGCAGTACTTC	CASRRPGTGMYEQYF
TRBV6-6	TRBJ2-7	14	.	TRBD2	TGTGCCAGCAGACCGGGACTAGTCTCCTACGAGCAGTACTTC	CASRPGLVSYEQYF
TRBV19	TRBJ2-7	18	.	.	TGTGCCAGTCAAAAAAATTCCCACGGGAGAGGTTTTTTCTACGAGCAGTACTTC	CASQKNSHGRGFFYEQYF
TRBV7-8	TRBJ1-4	17	.	TRBD1	TGTGCCAGCAGCTTAGTCGGACAGGGAACAACTAATGAAAAACTGTTTTTT	CASSLVGQGTTNEKLFF
TRBV18	TRBJ2-1	15	.	TRBD2	TGTGCCAGCTCACCTAGCGGGAGCTCCTACAATGAGCAGTTCTTC	CASSPSGSSYNEQFF
TRBV19	TRBJ2-5	13	.	.	TGTGCCAGTGGCCGGCGGCGGGAAGAGACCCAGTACTTC	CASGRRREETQYF
TRBV6-6	TRBJ1-3	16	.	TRBD1	TGTGCCAGCAGTTACTCCGCCCCGGGACAGGGAAACACCATATATTTT	CASSYSAPGQGNTIYF
TRBV6-1	TRBJ2-7	16	.	TRBD1	TGTGCCAGCAGTGAACAAGGGCAGGGGGATTTATACGAGCAGTACTTC	CASSEQGQGDLYEQYF
TRBV6-6	TRBJ1-5	13	few	TRBD1	TGTGCCAGCAGCCCAGGGGGCGATCAGCCCCAGCATTTT	CASSPGGDQPQHF
TRBV28	TRBJ2-5	16	.	.	TGTGCCAGCCCGCCGACCTGGCAGGGGCACTCAGAGACCCAGTACTTC	CASPPTWQGHSETQYF
TRBV18	TRBJ1-4	15	.	TRBD1	TGTGCCAGCTCACCAGAGACAGGGGAGAATGAAAAACTGTTTTTT	CASSPETGENEKLFF
TRBV29-1	TRBJ1-2	13	.	.	TGCAGCGTTGAACACGTGTGGCAGGTTGGCTACACCTTC	CSVEHVWQVGYTF
TRBV7-2	TRBJ2-1	16	.	TRBD2	TGTGCCAGCAGCTTAGGGCTAGCGGATACCTACAATGAGCAGTTCTTC	CASSLGLADTYNEQFF
TRBV6-1	TRBJ1-1	14	.	.	TGTGCCAGCAGTACCAACAGGGCGAACACTGAAGCTTTCTTT	CASSTNRANTEAFF
TRBV28	TRBJ1-5	13	.	.	TGTGCCGTGCGGGGAGGGCTTAATCAGCCCCAGCATTTT	CAVRGGLNQPQHF
TRBV4-3	TRBJ1-3	17	.	TRBD1	TGCGCCAGCAGCCAATCCTATTCCAGGGGGTTGGAAAACACCATATATTTT	CASSQSYSRGLENTIYF
TRBV30	TRBJ1-4	13	.	.	TGTGCCTGGAGTCCCGAGAACAATGAAAAACTGTTTTTT	CAWSPENNEKLFF
TRBV7-9	TRBJ2-3	12	.	.	TGTGCCAGCAGCTCGGGCACAGATACGCAGTATTTT	CASSSGTDTQYF
TRBV7-2	TRBJ2-3	18	.	TRBD2	TGTGCCAGCAGCTTAAGGTCTCTACTAGCGGGCGGCCAAGGTACGCAGTATTTT	CASSLRSLLAGGQGTQYF
TRBV4-3	TRBJ2-1	15	.	TRBD2	TGCGCCAGCAGCCAAACCCGGCTAGCGGGGAATGAGCAGTTCTTC	CASSQTRLAGNEQFF
TRBV29-1	TRBJ2-5	12	.	TRBD1	TGCAGCGCGGGACAGAACCAAGAGACCCAGTACTTC	CSAGQNQETQYF
TRBV7-2	TRBJ1-6	16	.	TRBD1	TGTGCCAGCAGCTTAGTAGTATTACAGGGGAATTCACCCCTCCACTTT	CASSLVVLQGNSPLHF
TRBV7-9	TRBJ1-4	11	few	.	TGTGCCAGCAGTGCAGTGGAAAAACTGTTTTTT	CASSAVEKLFF
TRBV14	TRBJ1-6	14	.	.	TGTGCCAGCAGCCACCTGGAGCCGCCTTCACCCCTCCACTTT	CASSHLEPPSPLHF
TRBV11-1	TRBJ2-7	15	.	.	TGTGCCAGCAGCTTAGACGTTGGAGCAACCTACGAGCAGTACTTC	CASSLDVGATYEQYF
TRBV5-1	TRBJ2-1	15	.	.	TGCGCCAGCAGCCCGGGGGACCAGACCTACAATGAGCAGTTCTTC	CASSPGDQTYNEQFF
TRBV6-1	TRBJ1-2	14	.	TRBD1	TGTGCCAGCAGAGCCACAGGGGGAACTGAAGGCTACACCTTC	CASRATGGTEGYTF
TRBV28	TRBJ2-7	17	.	.	TGTGCCAGCAGCCCCCTCCTACAGTTTTATCGTTCCTACGAGCAGTACTTC	CASSPLLQFYRSYEQYF
TRBV5-5	TRBJ2-3	15	.	.	TGTGCCAGCGCCTTGACTGGACTCAACACAGATACGCAGTATTTT	CASALTGLNTDTQYF
TRBV27	TRBJ1-1	15	.	.	TGTGCCAGCAGACCACGCGGGGTTGAGGACACTGAAGCTTTCTTT	CASRPRGVEDTEAFF
TRBV30	TRBJ1-5	15	.	TRBD1	TGTGCCTGGAGTGAGGACAGGACAGCAAATCAGCCCCAGCATTTT	CAWSEDRTANQPQHF
TRBV7-2	TRBJ2-7	13	.	.	TGTGCCAGCAGCGACTCCGGGAACTACGAGCAGTACTTC	CASSDSGNYEQYF
TRBV28	TRBJ2-7	16	.	TRBD1	TGTGCCAGCAGTTTCTATCCCCCCAGGGGGCATTACGAGCAGTACTTC	CASSFYPPRGHYEQYF
TRBV4-1	TRBJ1-1	13	.	.	TGCGCCAGCAGCCAATCAGGGGATACTGAAGCTTTCTTT	CASSQSGDTEAFF
TRBV4-1	TRBJ2-2	16	.	TRBD2	TGCGCCAGCAGCCGATTACTAGCGGGAAACACCGGGGAGCTGTTTTTT	CASSRLLAGNTGELFF
TRBV18	TRBJ2-1	15	.	TRBD1	TGTGCCAGCTCACCACTCGGGACAGCCTACAATGAGCAGTTCTTC	CASSPLGTAYNEQFF
TRBV5-1	TRBJ1-1	16	.	.	TGCGCCAGCAGCTCGGGGCCTTTGGGGGGTGTCACTGAAGCTTTCTTT	CASSSGPLGGVTEAFF
TRBV28	TRBJ2-7	14	once	TRBD1	TGTGCCAGCAGGGGTCCGGGACAGGGGAGCGAGCAGTACTTC	CASRGPGQGSEQYF
TRBV10-1	TRBJ2-1	14	few	TRBD2	TGCGCCAGCAGGGCTCTAGCGGGGGGGCCAGAGCAGTTCTTC	CASRALAGGPEQFF
TRBV6-5	TRBJ2-3	12	.	TRBD1	TGTGCCACCGCTACAGGGGCAGATACGCAGTATTTT	CATATGADTQYF
TRBV14	TRBJ2-7	17	.	TRBD2	TGTGCCAGCAGCCAAGTGGGGGGACTAGCGGGATGGTACGAGCAGTACTTC	CASSQVGGLAGWYEQYF
TRBV27	TRBJ2-1	15	.	TRBD1	TGTGCCAGCAGTCACCCGGCAGGGGGCTCGGATGAGCAGTTCTTC	CASSHPAGGSDEQFF
TRBV4-1	TRBJ2-3	16	.	.	TGCGCCAGCAGCCAATTACTAGCCAGCACGACAGATACGCAGTATTTT	CASSQLLASTTDTQYF
TRBV2	TRBJ2-5	14	.	TRBD2	TGTGCCAGCAGTACCGGGGGGATTCTTGAGACCCAGTACTTC	CASSTGGILETQYF